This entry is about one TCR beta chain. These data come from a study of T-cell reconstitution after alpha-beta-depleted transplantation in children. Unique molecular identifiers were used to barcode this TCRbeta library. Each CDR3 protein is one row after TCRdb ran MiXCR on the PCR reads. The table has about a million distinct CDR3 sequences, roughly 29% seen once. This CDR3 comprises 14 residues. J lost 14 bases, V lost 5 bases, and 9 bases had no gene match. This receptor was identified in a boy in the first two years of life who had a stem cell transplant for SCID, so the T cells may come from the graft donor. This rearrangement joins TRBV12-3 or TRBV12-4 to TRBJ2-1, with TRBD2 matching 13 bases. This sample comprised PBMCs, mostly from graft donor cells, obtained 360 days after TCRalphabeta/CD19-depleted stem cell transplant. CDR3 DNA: TGTGCCAGCAGTCCACTACTAGCGGGGGGGCCTGAGTTCTTC. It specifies CASSPLLAGGPEFF.